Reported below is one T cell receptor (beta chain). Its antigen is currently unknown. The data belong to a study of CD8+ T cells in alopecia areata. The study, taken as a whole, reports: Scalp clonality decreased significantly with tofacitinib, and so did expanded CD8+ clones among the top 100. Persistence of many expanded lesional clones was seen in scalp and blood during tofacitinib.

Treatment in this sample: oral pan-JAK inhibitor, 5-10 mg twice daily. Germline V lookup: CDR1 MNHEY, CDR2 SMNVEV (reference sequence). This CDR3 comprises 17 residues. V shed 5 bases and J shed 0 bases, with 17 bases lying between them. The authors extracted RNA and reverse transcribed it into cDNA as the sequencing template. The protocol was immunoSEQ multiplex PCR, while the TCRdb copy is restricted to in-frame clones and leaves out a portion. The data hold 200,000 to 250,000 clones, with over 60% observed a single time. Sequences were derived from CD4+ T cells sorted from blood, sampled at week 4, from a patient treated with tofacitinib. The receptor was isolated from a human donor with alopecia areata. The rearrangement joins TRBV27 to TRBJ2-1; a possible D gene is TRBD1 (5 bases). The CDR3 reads CASSPPRQSSSYNEQFF. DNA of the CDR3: TGTGCCAGCAGTCCCCCGAGACAGTCGAGCTCCTACAATGAGCAGTTCTTC.